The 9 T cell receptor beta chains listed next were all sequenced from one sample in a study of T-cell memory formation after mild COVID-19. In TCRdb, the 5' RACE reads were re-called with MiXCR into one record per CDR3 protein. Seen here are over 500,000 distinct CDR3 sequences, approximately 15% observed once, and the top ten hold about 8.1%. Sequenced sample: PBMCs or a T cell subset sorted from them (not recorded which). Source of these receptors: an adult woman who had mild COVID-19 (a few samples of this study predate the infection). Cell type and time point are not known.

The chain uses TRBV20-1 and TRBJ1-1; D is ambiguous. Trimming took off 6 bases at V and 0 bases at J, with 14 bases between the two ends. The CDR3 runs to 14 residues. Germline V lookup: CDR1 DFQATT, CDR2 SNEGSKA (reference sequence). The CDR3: CSADVGFMNTEAFF. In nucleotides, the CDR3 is TGCAGTGCAGACGTAGGGTTTATGAACACTGAAGCTTTCTTT.

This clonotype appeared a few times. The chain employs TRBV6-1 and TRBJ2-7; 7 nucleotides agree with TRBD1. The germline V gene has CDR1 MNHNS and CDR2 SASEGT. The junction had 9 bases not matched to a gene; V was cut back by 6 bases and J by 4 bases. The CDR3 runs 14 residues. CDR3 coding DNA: TGTGCCAGCAGAGTCACAGGGGTCGGTTACGAGCAGTACTTC. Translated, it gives CASRVTGVGYEQYF.

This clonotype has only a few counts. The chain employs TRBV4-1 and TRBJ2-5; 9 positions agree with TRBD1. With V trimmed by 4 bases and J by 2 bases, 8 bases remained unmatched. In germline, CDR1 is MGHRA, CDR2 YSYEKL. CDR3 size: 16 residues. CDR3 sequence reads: CASSRGQGGMQETQYF. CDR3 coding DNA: TGCGCCAGCAGCCGGGGACAGGGCGGGATGCAAGAGACCCAGTACTTC.

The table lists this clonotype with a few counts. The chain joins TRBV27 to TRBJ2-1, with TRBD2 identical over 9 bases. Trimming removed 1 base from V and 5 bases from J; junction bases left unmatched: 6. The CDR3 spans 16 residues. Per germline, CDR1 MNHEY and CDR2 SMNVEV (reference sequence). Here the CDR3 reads CASSLFGSGRNNEQFF. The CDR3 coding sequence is TGTGCCAGCAGTTTATTTGGGAGCGGGAGGAACAATGAGCAGTTCTTC.

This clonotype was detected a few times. CDR3 loop: CASRQPGQGYEQYF. The CDR3 DNA is TGTGCCAGCAGACAGCCGGGACAGGGCTACGAGCAGTACTTC. This chain links TRBV7-9 with TRBJ2-7; 9 positions match TRBD1. The CDR3 runs to 14 residues. The V gene's germline CDR1 is SEHNR and CDR2 FQNEAQ (reference sequence). V was clipped by 6 bases and J by 3 bases; unmatched bases: 6.

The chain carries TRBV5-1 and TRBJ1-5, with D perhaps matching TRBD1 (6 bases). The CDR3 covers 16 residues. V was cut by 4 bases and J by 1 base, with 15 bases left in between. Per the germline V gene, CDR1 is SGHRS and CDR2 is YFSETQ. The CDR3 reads CASSPDGGVSNQPQHF. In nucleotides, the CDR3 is TGCGCCAGCAGCCCCGACGGGGGCGTAAGCAATCAGCCCCAGCATTTT.

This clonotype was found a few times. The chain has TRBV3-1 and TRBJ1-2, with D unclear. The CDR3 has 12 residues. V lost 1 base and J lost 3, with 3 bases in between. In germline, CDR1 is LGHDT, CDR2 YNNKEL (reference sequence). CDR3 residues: CASSQVDYGYTF. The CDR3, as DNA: TGTGCCAGCAGCCAAGTCGACTATGGCTACACCTTC.

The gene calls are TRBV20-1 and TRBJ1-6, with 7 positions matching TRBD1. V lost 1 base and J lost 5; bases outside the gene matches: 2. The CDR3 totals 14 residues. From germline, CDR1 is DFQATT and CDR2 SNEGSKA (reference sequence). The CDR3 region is CSARGDRDNSPLHF. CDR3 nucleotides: TGCAGTGCTAGAGGGGACAGAGATAATTCACCCCTCCACTTT.

CDR3 in DNA: TGTGCCAGCAGCTCCGACTCTGGGGCCAACGTCCTGACTTTC. It is translated as CASSSDSGANVLTF. The chain joins TRBV9 to TRBJ2-6, with D unclear. The CDR3 has 14 amino acids. The germline V gene has CDR1 SGDLS and CDR2 YYNGEE. Trimming pared 4 bases from V and 0 bases from J, leaving 5 bases between.